This entry is about one TCR beta chain. The CDR3 is made up of 15 amino acids. CDR1 SGHDN and CDR2 FVKESK come from the germline V gene. Trimming left V 1 base short and J 4 bases short, with 13 bases between. This specimen comes from a study of radiotherapy plus CTLA-4 blockade in lung cancer. Sequencing used immunoSEQ multiplex PCR; TCRdb keeps in-frame clones, though not all of them. Of roughly 90,000 clones in the sample, 88% were seen once. The chain links TRBV14 to TRBJ2-5; tentatively, D is TRBD1 or TRBD2 (5 bases each). The starting material was peripheral blood, obtained from a patient treated with radiotherapy plus ipilimumab. This TCR was sampled from a human donor with non-small cell lung cancer that progressed on radiotherapy plus ipilimumab. The CDR3: CASSQVGPRGETQYF. For the CDR3, the DNA is TGTGCCAGCAGCCAAGTGGGACCCCGGGGAGAGACCCAGTACTTC.